This entry lists 29 T cell receptor beta chains sequenced from one sample in a study of technical replicates of blood from several donors. Data came from immunoSEQ multiplex PCR; TCRdb stores just in-frame clones and leaves some out. The sample records approximately 12,000 clones, 85% to 95% being singletons. The specimen was PBMCs. The receptors were sampled from a human donor in good health.

The rearrangement joins TRBV30 to TRBJ1-4; possible D gene TRBD1, 5 bases. V lost 4 bases and J 8 bases, leaving 11 bases between the germline ends. The germline gives CDR1 GTSNPN, CDR2 SVGIG (reference sequence). The CDR3 sequence is 12 residues long. The CDR3 nucleotides read TGTGCCTGGAACAGGAGAAGGGAAAAACTGTTTTTT. Its protein is CAWNRRREKLFF.

This CDR3 reads CASSPQTGGISPLHF. The CDR3 DNA is TGTGCCAGCAGCCCCCAGACAGGGGGTATTTCACCCCTCCACTTT. The rearrangement links TRBV2 to TRBJ1-6, with TRBD1 matching 9 bases. J was trimmed by 9 bases and V by 6 bases; bases with no gene match: 9. The CDR3 loop spans 15 amino acids. CDR1 and CDR2 (germline): SNHLY, FYNNEI.

The gene calls are TRBV5-6 and TRBJ2-2; TRBD1 matches 8 bases. The CDR3 sequence is 16 residues long. Germline V gives CDR1 SGHDT, CDR2 YYEEEE. Trimming cost V 3 bases and J 2 bases; bases outside gene matches: 6. In DNA, the CDR3 is TGTGCCAGCAGCTGGCTTGGGACAGGAAACACCGGGGAGCTGTTTTTT. Protein sequence: CASSWLGTGNTGELFF.

Sample share makes this clone medium-sized. This same CDR3 is encoded by further DNA sequences in the sample. The V call is TRBV6-4, the J call TRBJ2-1; TRBD2 matches 11 bases. The junction had 5 bases not matched to a gene; V was cut back by 3 bases and J by 7 bases. CDR3 size: 15 residues. Germline CDR1 and CDR2: MRHNA and SNTAGT. The CDR3 DNA follows: TGTGCCAGCAGTGATTCAACTAGCGGGAGTAATGAGCAGTTCTTC. This gives the protein CASSDSTSGSNEQFF.

This chain links TRBV30 with TRBJ2-2; D may be TRBD1 (7 bases). Trimming cost V 1 base and J 4 bases, with 16 bases left between them. Germline V gene sequence: CDR1 GTSNPN, CDR2 SVGIG (reference sequence). The CDR3 is 16 residues long. CDR3 sequence (DNA): TGTGCCTGGAGTGCACAGGGGACTTGGGGCACCGGGGAGCTGTTTTTT. This encodes CAWSAQGTWGTGELFF.

The V call is TRBV28, the J call TRBJ2-5, with 7 bases fitting TRBD2. The CDR3 extends over 12 amino acids. The germline gives CDR1 MDHEN, CDR2 SYDVKM. V gave up 10 bases and J gave up 4 bases; unmatched junction bases: 6. CDR3 nucleotides: TGTGCCACGTTATCTAGCGGAGAGACCCAGTACTTC. Translation gives CATLSSGETQYF. Filled out from reference TRBV28 and TRBJ2-5, the complete variable domain reads DVKVTQSSRYLVKRTGEKVFLECVQDMDHENMFWYRQDPGLGLRLIYFSYDVKMKEKGDIPEGYSVSREKKERFSLILESASTNQTSMYLCATLSSGETQYFGPGTRLLVL.

The sample holds one count of this clone. V is TRBV28 and J is TRBJ2-1, with D perhaps matching TRBD2 (6 bases). Trimming left V 5 bases short and J 5 bases short, with 22 bases between. Germline loops: CDR1 MDHEN, CDR2 SYDVKM. This CDR3 contains 17 residues. Here the CDR3 reads CASSGLFAVGVHNEQFF. CDR3 sequence (DNA): TGTGCCAGCAGTGGACTATTCGCCGTTGGGGTCCACAATGAGCAGTTCTTC.

The chain has TRBV19 and TRBJ2-7, with D possibly TRBD1 on 6 matching bases. Germline values: CDR1 LNHDA, CDR2 SQIVND (reference sequence). Trimming pared 5 bases from V and 0 bases from J, leaving 14 bases between. The CDR3 totals 15 residues. CDR3 protein: CASSPQGQVSYEQYF. DNA of the CDR3: TGTGCCAGTAGTCCACAGGGTCAGGTCTCCTACGAGCAGTACTTC. The full variable domain, completed using reference TRBV19 and TRBJ2-7, is DGGITQSPKYLFRKEGQNVTLSCEQNLNHDAMYWYRQDPGQGLRLIYYSQIVNDFQKGDIAEGYSVSREKKESFPLTVTSAQKNPTAFYLCASSPQGQVSYEQYFGPGTRLTVT.

V gene TRBV6-5 combines with J gene TRBJ2-1, with D tentatively TRBD1 (5 bases). Deletions cut 1 base from V and 4 bases from J, with 11 bases between. The CDR3 has 15 amino acids. Germline CDR1 is MNHEY and CDR2 is SVGAGI. CDR3 protein: CASSYYGAVYNEQFF. The CDR3 DNA is TGTGCCAGCAGTTACTATGGGGCAGTTTACAATGAGCAGTTCTTC.

This chain connects TRBV7-7 to TRBJ2-2; TRBD1 matches 8 bases. CDR3 size: 16 residues. Looked up from germline, CDR1 is SSHAT and CDR2 is FNYEAQ (reference sequence). V was clipped by 5 bases and J by 1 base; unmatched bases: 6. The DNA for the CDR3 is TGTGCCAGCAGCCCCCAGGGGGCTCGGAACACCGGGGAGCTGTTTTTT. It translates to CASSPQGARNTGELFF.

The chain has TRBV6-5 and TRBJ2-7; no clear D. V lost 6 bases and J 6 bases, leaving 15 bases between the germline ends. Germline CDR1 is MNHEY and CDR2 is SVGAGI. The CDR3 runs to 13 residues. The CDR3 sequence: CASSPNPGLEQYF. CDR3 DNA: TGTGCCAGCAGCCCCAATCCCGGTCTCGAGCAGTACTTC.

CDR3 loop: CASSQDSGWEGLAGEQFF. CDR3 sequence (DNA): TGCGCCAGCAGCCAAGATTCGGGATGGGAGGGCCTAGCGGGTGAGCAGTTCTTC. This sequence joins TRBV4-1 and TRBJ2-1; the match to TRBD2 covers 8 bases. Unmatched junction bases numbered 16, after V lost 0 bases and J lost 9 bases. CDR1 and CDR2 (germline): MGHRA, YSYEKL. This CDR3 is 18 amino acids long.

The gene calls are TRBV6-4 and TRBJ2-2, with a possible D match to TRBD1 (5 bases). Germline assignment: CDR1 MRHNA and CDR2 SNTAGT. This CDR3 has 13 amino acids. Between the trimmed V and J ends, which lost 2 bases and 4 bases, there was a span of 5 bases. The CDR3 coding sequence is TGTGCCAGCAGTGACAGGGGCACCGGGGAGCTGTTTTTT. Translated, it gives CASSDRGTGELFF.

The chain carries TRBV6-5 and TRBJ2-1; D might be TRBD2 (6 bases). Germline V CDR1 and CDR2: MNHEY, SVGAGI. Trimming left V 11 bases short and J 7 bases short, with 18 bases between. The CDR3 is made up of 13 amino acids. CDR3 nucleotide sequence: TGTGCCTCGAGGAGGGTTATCAGAAATGAGCAGTTCTTC. This codes for CASRRVIRNEQFF.

CDR3 sequence (DNA): TGCGCCAGCAGCACGCAACTAGCGGGAGAGGGTAATGAGCAGTTCTTC. Its translation: CASSTQLAGEGNEQFF. The chain employs TRBV4-1 and TRBJ2-1; 11 bases align to TRBD2. Germline CDR1 reads MGHRA; CDR2 reads YSYEKL. Trimming removed 5 bases from V and 7 bases from J; junction bases left unmatched: 10. This CDR3 spans 16 amino acids.

The CDR3 DNA reads TGTGCCAGCAGCTCCGGGAATTCGGGGGAGACCCAGTACTTC. Translating gives CASSSGNSGETQYF. This chain joins TRBV7-9 and TRBJ2-5; D is perhaps TRBD2 (5 bases). The CDR3 is 14 residues long. Trimming removed 4 bases from V and 5 bases from J, with 14 bases in between. Germline V lookup: CDR1 SEHNR, CDR2 FQNEAQ (reference sequence).

The rearrangement links TRBV11-2 to TRBJ2-3; 8 nucleotides line up with TRBD2. Germline CDR1 reads SGHAT; CDR2 reads FQNNGV. This CDR3 is 15 amino acids long. With 0 bases clipped from V and 3 bases from J, the junction kept 2 bases outside the gene matches. CDR3 DNA: TGTGCCAGCAGCTTAGAAAGCGGGAGTACAGATACGCAGTATTTT. Its protein product is CASSLESGSTDTQYF.

This chain joins TRBV6-5 and TRBJ2-1; the match to TRBD2 covers 7 bases. J was trimmed by 8 bases and V by 6 bases; bases with no gene match: 7. This CDR3 region has 13 residues. Germline CDR1 and CDR2: MNHEY and SVGAGI. This CDR3 is CASSRGEIDEQFF. DNA for the CDR3: TGTGCCAGCAGCCGGGGGGAGATCGATGAGCAGTTCTTC.

The chain employs TRBV29-1 and TRBJ2-1; D perhaps matches TRBD2 (6 bases). The germline gives CDR1 SQVTM, CDR2 ANQGSEA. V was pared by 3 bases and J by 7 bases, with 7 bases between. This CDR3 has 11 amino acids. The CDR3 loop is CSVEGRNEQFF. CDR3 sequence (DNA): TGCAGCGTTGAGGGGAGGAATGAGCAGTTCTTC.

V and J are TRBV29-1 and TRBJ1-1, with a weak D call TRBD1 (6 bases). Germline loops: CDR1 SQVTM, CDR2 ANQGSEA. V was shortened by 7 bases and J by 2 bases, with 11 bases between the two germline ends. This CDR3 spans 12 amino acids. CDR3: CSGMDSNTEAFF. The CDR3 DNA follows: TGCAGCGGGATGGACAGCAACACTGAAGCTTTCTTT.

The rearrangement joins TRBV28 to TRBJ1-2; D is possibly TRBD1 (6 bases). CDR3 length equals 13 residues. V lost 7 bases, J lost 4 bases, and 13 bases lay in between. Germline CDR1 reads MDHEN; CDR2 reads SYDVKM. CDR3 in amino acids: CASTKDRFYGYTF. The DNA of the CDR3 is TGTGCCAGCACCAAGGACAGATTCTATGGCTACACCTTC.

This clone is a singleton in its sample. The chain joins TRBV30 to TRBJ2-7; possibly TRBD2 for D (7 bases). The length of the CDR3 is 15 residues. Germline loops: CDR1 GTSNPN, CDR2 SVGIG (reference sequence). Trimming removed 3 bases from V and 2 bases from J, with 17 bases in between. CDR3 sequence reads: CAWSPPSRGPYEQYF. The CDR3 DNA reads TGTGCCTGGAGCCCCCCGTCGCGGGGGCCCTACGAGCAGTACTTC.

This clone showed up just once. The V gene is TRBV30, the J gene TRBJ2-5; a possible D gene is TRBD2 (6 bases). TRBJ2-7 matches the DNA end more closely, so the J call is doubtful. In germline, CDR1 is GTSNPN, CDR2 SVGIG (reference sequence). The CDR3 sequence is 11 residues long. The CDR3 loop is CAWGETSEQYF. The CDR3 DNA reads TGTGCCTGGGGGGAGACTAGCGAGCAGTACTTC.

The rearrangement uses TRBV6-4 and TRBJ2-7; 8 positions agree with TRBD1. CDR3 size: 14 residues. J was trimmed by 5 bases and V by 4 bases; bases with no gene match: 7. Germline V gene data show CDR1 as MRHNA and CDR2 as SNTAGT. The CDR3 DNA sequence: TGTGCCAGCAGTGTTTCAGGGGGCGGAGACGAGCAGTACTTC. Translated: CASSVSGGGDEQYF.

The rearrangement uses TRBV16 and TRBJ2-2; 10 positions agree with TRBD2. V was clipped by 5 bases and J by 6 bases; unmatched bases: 9. Germline V gene data show CDR1 as KGHSY and CDR2 as FQNENV. The CDR3 consists of 16 residues. DNA of the CDR3: TGTGCCAGCAGCACGATGGGACTAGCGATCGCCGGGGAGCTGTTTTTT. Residues: CASSTMGLAIAGELFF.

The chain couples TRBV25-1 to TRBJ1-1, with 7 bases fitting TRBD1. The ends lost 5 bases at V and 0 bases at J; junction bases unmatched: 9. The CDR3 is 16 amino acids. Germline V gene sequence: CDR1 MGHDK, CDR2 SYGVNS. This chain's CDR3 is CASSRNRGDMNTEAFF. The CDR3, as DNA: TGTGCCAGCAGTAGAAACAGGGGAGATATGAACACTGAAGCTTTCTTT.

This chain uses TRBV7-9 with TRBJ2-7; TRBD2 aligns across 8 bases. CDR3 length equals 14 residues. Germline CDR1 is SEHNR and CDR2 is FQNEAQ (reference sequence). J lost 3 bases, V lost 5 bases, and 6 bases had no gene match. Here the CDR3 reads CASSTRTSFYEQYF. The CDR3 DNA reads as TGTGCCAGCAGCACTCGGACTAGCTTCTACGAGCAGTACTTC.

The V call is TRBV6-1, the J call TRBJ1-5; 7 nucleotides line up with TRBD1. In germline, CDR1 is MNHNS, CDR2 SASEGT. This CDR3 has 16 amino acids. J was trimmed by 1 base and V by 4 bases; bases with no gene match: 7. The CDR3 here is CASSVMTGNSNQPQHF. The CDR3 DNA sequence: TGTGCCAGCAGTGTGATGACAGGGAACAGCAATCAGCCCCAGCATTTT.

This rearrangement joins TRBV5-1 to TRBJ2-5, with D possibly being TRBD2 (6 bases). CDR3 length: 13 residues. From germline, CDR1 is SGHRS and CDR2 YFSETQ. V lost 4 bases, J lost 7 bases, and 14 bases lay in between. The CDR3: CASSLVGEATQYF. DNA of the CDR3: TGCGCCAGCAGCCTGGTGGGGGAGGCGACCCAGTACTTC.